The following is a TCR beta chain sequence with its context. Its antigen remains unidentified. Relative to the germline gene, one junction end is altered; a read error may explain this. This sample was included in a study of human T cells and chemical hapten exposure. Study in general: Per-sample variation in TCR yield stemmed mainly from small pooled library volume differences.

This sample's time point: patch test 1, 2 weeks after DPC sensitization. This sample's treatment: therapeutic diphenylcyclopropenone sensitization with weekly scalp DPC. TCRdb fed the RACE reads into MiXCR, producing one record per CDR3 protein. The table records tens of thousands of distinct CDR3 sequences, 10% of them present only once. Study findings and constraints: Controls had significantly fewer large CDR3 similarity clusters than were formed by expanded TCRs. Those TCRs sitting above 1 in 1000 frequency stayed the same with DPC sensitization.

From germline, CDR1 is SSHAT and CDR2 FNYEAQ (reference sequence). The CDR3 has 16 amino acids. The chain couples TRBV7-7 to TRBJ2-2; D not resolved. The source is a woman aged 50 to 65 with alopecia areata. Some clones in this sample may be carry-over from other donors' samples. The specimen was whole blood, collected in connection with sensitization to the hapten diphenylcyclopropenone (DPC). The CDR3 reads CASSLGTGPSTGELFF. The CDR3, as DNA: TGTGCTAGCAGCTTAGGCACGGGCCCCAGCACCGGGGAGCTGTTTTTT.